The 7 T cell receptor beta chains in this list originate from one sample, sequenced in a study of long-term antiretroviral therapy in people with HIV. The assay used was immunoSEQ (version v3.0), run at survey level. The method was immunoSEQ multiplex PCR; TCRdb's version includes in-frame clones alone and lacks a portion of them. Of about 23,000 clones detected, about four fifths appear once; the ten largest clones hold less than 6%. This material consisted of unsorted PBMCs, taken 0.3 years after starting antiretroviral therapy. These TCRs come from a middle-aged man with HIV.

This chain connects TRBV2 to TRBJ1-3; the D is unclear. Germline CDR1 and CDR2: SNHLY and FYNNEI. The CDR3 length is 12 residues. The V gene lost 4 bases and the J gene lost 4 bases, with 5 bases spanning the gap. The CDR3 DNA sequence: TGTGCCAGCAGTGCGAGAGGAAACACCATATATTTT. Protein sequence: CASSARGNTIYF.

The rearrangement links TRBV4-1 to TRBJ2-3; 11 bases align to TRBD2. The CDR3 is 16 residues long. V was pared by 0 bases and J by 10 bases, with 9 bases of the junction left unmatched. Germline-derived CDR1 and CDR2 are MGHRA and YSYEKL. The CDR3 loop is CASSQDVLAGARAQYF. DNA for the CDR3: TGCGCCAGCAGCCAAGATGTACTAGCGGGGGCCCGGGCGCAGTATTTT.

CDR3 DNA sequence: TGTGCCAGCTCACAGACCGATACAGGGGTCACTGAAGCTTTCTTT. As protein: CASSQTDTGVTEAFF. The chain links TRBV18 to TRBJ1-1, with 7 bases identical to TRBD1. The ends lost 4 bases at V and 4 bases at J; junction bases unmatched: 9. The CDR3 length is 15 residues. Germline-derived CDR1 and CDR2 are KGHSH and LQKENI.

The chain has TRBV28 and TRBJ2-7, with D possibly TRBD1 on 5 matching bases. Trimming took off 3 bases at V and 6 bases at J, with 6 bases between the two ends. Germline V lookup: CDR1 MDHEN, CDR2 SYDVKM. CDR3 size: 11 residues. CDR3 protein: CASSFRVEQYF. The CDR3 coding sequence is TGTGCCAGCAGTTTCAGGGTCGAGCAGTACTTC.

This chain uses TRBV10-1 with TRBJ2-2; 11 bases match TRBD2. Germline V gene sequence: CDR1 WNHNN, CDR2 SYGVQD (reference sequence). Germline trimming cut 9 bases from V and 4 bases from J; bases unmatched to any gene: 1. There are 13 residues in the CDR3. In DNA, the CDR3 is TGCGCCAGTAGCGGGGGGGGCACCGGGGAGCTGTTTTTT. Translation gives CASSGGGTGELFF.

This chain links TRBV27 with TRBJ2-5; D is perhaps TRBD1 (6 bases). The CDR3 is 14 residues long. Germline values: CDR1 MNHEY, CDR2 SMNVEV (reference sequence). Trimming took 6 bases from V and 5 from J, leaving 16 bases between them. The CDR3, as DNA: TGTGCCAGCAGACGGCTCACAGGGCAGGAGACCCAGTACTTC. Amino acid sequence: CASRRLTGQETQYF.

In its sample, this clone is medium-sized. The rearrangement uses TRBV7-2 and TRBJ2-1; TRBD2 matches 8 bases. Germline CDR1 reads SGHTA; CDR2 reads FQGNSA. The CDR3 contains 15 residues. The junction had 3 bases not matched to a gene; V was cut back by 3 bases and J by 2 bases. The CDR3: CASSFAGRAYNEQFF. CDR3 bases: TGTGCCAGCAGCTTCGCCGGGAGGGCCTACAATGAGCAGTTCTTC. The whole variable domain, filled in from reference TRBV7-2 and TRBJ2-1, reads GAGVSQSPSNKVTEKGKDVELRCDPISGHTALYWYRQSLGQGLEFLIYFQGNSAPDKSGLPSDRFSAERTGGSVSTLTIQRTQQEDSAVYLCASSFAGRAYNEQFFGPGTRLTVL.